One and the same sample provided the 27 T cell receptor beta chains below, sequenced in a study of T cells in Graves' hyperthyroidism and ophthalmopathy (dated by TCRdb to 2018 to 2020). The library was generated by multiplex PCR. For sequencing, an Illumina HiSeq 2000 was employed. The TCR beta CDR3 regions were amplified from RNA transcripts. The TCR CDR3 was subjected to a first round of RT-PCR using the HTBI primer set and the Qiagen OneStep RT-PCR kit. TCRdb passed the public sequencing reads through fastp at Q25 and MiXCR, retaining productive beta sequences. Identical CDR3 proteins give one entry, which carries the most common genes and DNA. This sample has approximately 570,000 distinct CDR3 sequences in its table, and around 20% of those were observed once. Roughly 47% of the sample is held by the ten biggest clonotypes. Sequenced sample: blood. The source is a man in his forties or fifties with Graves' ophthalmopathy.

This clonotype was counted ten times or more. The rearrangement links TRBV28 to TRBJ1-2, with 7 positions matching TRBD1. Trimming at V came to 4 bases and at J to 2 bases, leaving 4 bases not matched to a gene. The germline gives CDR1 MDHEN, CDR2 SYDVKM. This CDR3 has 14 amino acids. CDR3 coding DNA: TGTGCCAGCAGTTCAGGGGACAGCAACTATGGCTACACCTTC. Protein product: CASSSGDSNYGYTF.

This rearrangement joins TRBV28 to TRBJ1-6, with D possibly matching TRBD1 (6 bases). Germline values: CDR1 MDHEN, CDR2 SYDVKM. The CDR3 is 19 residues long. V lost 1 base and J lost 0, with 16 bases in between. The chain's CDR3 is CASSLSRRGGLSYNSPLHF. The CDR3 DNA reads TGTGCCAGCAGTTTATCCAGGAGGGGGGGCCTCTCCTATAATTCACCCCTCCACTTT.

This clonotype was seen only a few times. J is TRBJ1-1 and V is TRBV5-5, with D perhaps matching TRBD1 (6 bases). Trimming took off 0 bases at V and 6 bases at J, with 9 bases between the two ends. CDR1 is SGHKS, CDR2 YYEKEE, per germline (reference sequence). This CDR3 contains 13 residues. In DNA, the CDR3 is TGTGCCAGCAGCTTGGTCAGGGGCTCTGAAGCTTTCTTT. It translates to CASSLVRGSEAFF. The full variable domain, its missing parts supplied by reference TRBV5-5 and TRBJ1-1, is DAGVTQSPTHLIKTRGQQVTLRCSPISGHKSVSWYQQVLGQGPQFIFQYYEKEERGRGNFPDRFSARQFPNYSSELNVNALLLGDSALYLCASSLVRGSEAFFGQGTRLTVV.

This clonotype showed up many times. V and J are TRBV5-1 and TRBJ2-3; TRBD1 matches at 8 bases. V lost 6 bases and J lost 6; bases outside the gene matches: 12. Germline V gene data show CDR1 as SGHRS and CDR2 as YFSETQ. The CDR3 has 15 amino acids. CDR3 nucleotides: TGCGCCAGCACCCTTACAGGGGGTTCCAGGGATACGCAGTATTTT. The encoded protein is CASTLTGGSRDTQYF. Variable domain in full (rest from reference TRBV5-1 and TRBJ2-3): KAGVTQTPRYLIKTRGQQVTLSCSPISGHRSVSWYQQTPGQGLQFLFEYFSETQRNKGNFPGRFSGRQFSNSRSEMNVSTLELGDSALYLCASTLTGGSRDTQYFGPGTRLTVL.

V gene TRBV20-1 combines with J gene TRBJ1-1; maybe TRBD1 (6 bases). The germline CDR1 and CDR2 sequences are DFQATT and SNEGSKA (reference sequence). The CDR3 has 14 residues. With 4 bases removed from V and 4 bases from J, the gap between germline ends came to 16 bases. This CDR3 reads CSATPQGMGTEAFF. CDR3 nucleotides: TGCAGTGCTACCCCCCAGGGGATGGGCACTGAAGCTTTCTTT.

J is TRBJ2-3 and V is TRBV6-1; D unresolved. The V gene's germline CDR1 is MNHNS and CDR2 SASEGT. Trimming removed 6 bases at V and 2 bases at J, with 12 bases between. This CDR3 has 14 amino acids. DNA of the CDR3: TGTGCCAGCAGGAGGCATGGGTCCACAGATACGCAGTATTTT. This sequence encodes CASRRHGSTDTQYF.

The genes are TRBV18 and TRBJ2-5; possibly TRBD1 for D (5 bases). V lost 6 bases and J 4 bases, leaving 24 bases between the germline ends. CDR1 is KGHSH and CDR2 is LQKENI in the germline V gene. This CDR3 has 17 residues. CDR3 in amino acids: CASSPLQGSPPGETQYF. In DNA, the CDR3 is TGTGCCAGCTCCCCCCTCCAGGGATCGCCTCCTGGAGAGACCCAGTACTTC.

This clonotype was seen at least ten times. The gene calls are TRBV30 and TRBJ1-1; D call uncertain. This CDR3 has 11 residues. With 3 bases removed from V and 6 bases from J, the gap between germline ends came to 8 bases. Germline V gene data show CDR1 as GTSNPN and CDR2 as SVGIG (reference sequence). CDR3 nucleotide sequence: TGTGCCTGGAGGGGGTTGGCTGAAGCTTTCTTT. This encodes CAWRGLAEAFF.

This clonotype has at least ten counts. The chain joins TRBV28 to TRBJ2-3, with D perhaps matching TRBD1 (6 bases). The CDR3 has 14 amino acids. With 5 bases removed from V and 2 bases from J, the gap between germline ends came to 11 bases. Germline V lookup: CDR1 MDHEN, CDR2 SYDVKM. This CDR3 reads CASSVDRDTDTQYF. CDR3 coding DNA: TGTGCCAGCAGTGTGGACAGAGACACAGATACGCAGTATTTT.

This clonotype was counted once. The CDR3 loop reads CASSIYSPNEKLFF. The CDR3 region has the DNA TGTGCCAGTAGTATCTACAGCCCTAATGAAAAACTGTTTTTT. The gene calls are TRBV19 and TRBJ1-4, with D uncertain. Trimming took 3 bases from V and 3 from J, leaving 8 bases between them. Per the germline V gene, CDR1 is LNHDA and CDR2 is SQIVND (reference sequence). The CDR3 totals 14 residues.

This clonotype was counted many times. The DNA of the CDR3 is TGTGCCAGCAGCTTGAGACTCCCTGTCGACACAGATACGCAGTATTTT. Translating gives CASSLRLPVDTDTQYF. This chain uses TRBV13 with TRBJ2-3; D is uncertain. CDR1 is PRHDT, CDR2 FYEKMQ, per germline (reference sequence). The CDR3 has 16 residues. Trimming took 3 bases from V and 2 from J, leaving 15 bases between them.

This chain uses TRBV9 with TRBJ1-2, with unresolved D. Trimming stripped 0 bases from V and 8 bases from J, with 8 bases between. This CDR3 comprises 12 residues. CDR1 and CDR2 (germline): SGDLS, YYNGEE. The CDR3 sequence is CASSVEGSGYTF. The CDR3 DNA reads as TGTGCCAGCAGCGTAGAGGGAAGCGGCTACACCTTC.

Points on this clonotype: This clone may be a read error of a much larger clone one base away. The rearrangement joins TRBV20-1 to TRBJ2-7; the D gene is possibly TRBD2 (5 bases). This CDR3 is built from 13 residues. Germline V lookup: CDR1 DFQATT, CDR2 SNEGSKA (reference sequence). Between the trimmed V and J ends, which lost 8 bases and 4 bases, there was a span of 18 bases. The CDR3 nucleotides read TGCAGTACTATAGGTGGAAGGGAGTACGAGCAGTACTTC. Translating gives CSTIGGREYEQYF.

The rearrangement uses TRBV20-1 and TRBJ2-1, with TRBD2 as a possible D gene (6 bases). This CDR3 has 13 residues. From germline, CDR1 is DFQATT and CDR2 SNEGSKA (reference sequence). The ends were cut back, 6 bases at V and 10 bases at J, with 19 bases in the middle. This CDR3 is CSARAREYLEQFF. CDR3 sequence (DNA): TGCAGTGCCAGGGCGCGGGAATACCTCGAGCAGTTCTTC.

In DNA form, the CDR3 reads TGTGCCAGCAGCTTAGCGAACCCTTCCCAGGGGCCCCTGAACACTGAAGCTTTCTTT. It specifies CASSLANPSQGPLNTEAFF. The rearrangement links TRBV7-2 to TRBJ1-1; maybe TRBD1 (6 bases). The V gene's germline CDR1 is SGHTA and CDR2 FQGNSA. The CDR3 contains 19 residues. Trimming left V 0 bases short and J 0 bases short, with 20 bases between.

The V gene is TRBV15, the J gene TRBJ2-7, with a possible D match to TRBD1 (5 bases). Between the trimmed V and J ends, which lost 1 base and 2 bases, there was a span of 12 bases. The V gene's germline CDR1 is LNHNV and CDR2 YYDKDF (reference sequence). CDR3 size: 15 residues. DNA of the CDR3: TGTGCCACCAGCAGAGTGGGGCAGGCCGCCTACGAGCAGTACTTC. Translation: CATSRVGQAAYEQYF.

This clonotype was counted between two and nine times. This chain's CDR3 is CAIRETGGHEQYF. Written as DNA, the CDR3 is TGTGCCATCAGGGAGACAGGGGGCCACGAGCAGTACTTC. The rearrangement joins TRBV10-3 to TRBJ2-7; 10 bases line up with TRBD1. Germline CDR1 is ENHRY and CDR2 is SYGVKD. The CDR3 consists of 13 residues. V lost 6 bases, J lost 5 bases, and 4 bases stayed unmatched.

This clonotype has a count of ten or more. The J gene is TRBJ1-6, the V gene TRBV6-1; possibly TRBD1 for D (6 bases). Trimming took 5 bases from V and 10 from J, leaving 18 bases between them. Germline CDR1 is MNHNS and CDR2 is SASEGT. The CDR3 is 15 residues long. CDR3 residues: CASSTSGAQGSPLHF. The CDR3 DNA follows: TGTGCCAGCAGTACCTCAGGGGCGCAGGGCTCACCCCTCCACTTT.

This clonotype was counted many times. The chain couples TRBV6-2 or TRBV6-3 to TRBJ2-5, with D perhaps TRBD1 (5 bases). The V gene's germline CDR1 is MNHEY and CDR2 SVGEGT. There are 14 residues in the CDR3. Trimming took off 7 bases at V and 3 bases at J, with 15 bases between the two ends. The DNA of the CDR3 is TGTGCCAGCACCCAGGGTAGAGGAAAAGAGACCCAGTACTTC. Its translation is CASTQGRGKETQYF.

The rearrangement joins TRBV6-1 to TRBJ1-5; unclear D gene. Trimming cost V 6 bases and J 0 bases, with 12 bases left between them. This CDR3 comprises 15 residues. Germline V lookup: CDR1 MNHNS, CDR2 SASEGT. CDR3 sequence (DNA): TGTGCCAGCAGCTCCGACCACTTTAGCAATCAGCCCCAGCATTTT. This codes for CASSSDHFSNQPQHF.

This clonotype was recorded a few times. The chain has TRBV5-5 and TRBJ2-5; 9 bases are a match to TRBD2. The CDR3 length is 17 residues. Unmatched junction bases numbered 11, after V lost 4 bases and J lost 1 base. Per germline, CDR1 SGHKS and CDR2 YYEKEE (reference sequence). The CDR3 DNA reads TGTGCCAGCAGCCTACCCCGAGCGGGAGGAGGCCAAGAGACCCAGTACTTC. Its translation is CASSLPRAGGGQETQYF.

The V gene is TRBV10-3, the J gene TRBJ2-2; 7 bases match TRBD2. The CDR3 has 16 amino acids. Germline lookup yields CDR1 ENHRY and CDR2 SYGVKD. With V trimmed by 7 bases and J by 2 bases, 10 bases remained unmatched. CDR3 DNA: TGTGCCATCACCCCCGGGACTAAAGTTAACACCGGGGAGCTGTTTTTT. Protein: CAITPGTKVNTGELFF.

This clonotype came up many times. Sequence at one end of the junction differs from germline and may be a read error. This rearrangement joins TRBV7-2 to TRBJ2-1; TRBD2 agrees at 7 bases. This CDR3 has 15 amino acids. The germline gives CDR1 SGHTA, CDR2 FQGNSA. The CDR3 loop reads CASSDDPSGYNEHFF. Written as DNA, the CDR3 is TGTGCCAGCAGCGATGACCCTAGCGGCTACAATGAGCATTTCTTC.

This clonotype was counted between two and nine times. This chain uses TRBV29-1 with TRBJ2-4; D gene uncertain. Between the trimmed V and J ends, which lost 4 bases and 2 bases, there was a span of 6 bases. The CDR3 sequence is 12 residues long. The V gene's germline CDR1 is SQVTM and CDR2 ANQGSEA. This CDR3 is CSVVATKNIQYF. As DNA, the CDR3 is TGCAGCGTTGTAGCCACCAAAAACATTCAGTACTTC.

V gene TRBV9 combines with J gene TRBJ1-5; D uncertain. The V end lost 9 bases, the J end lost 6 bases, and 10 bases lay between the germline ends. Germline V gives CDR1 SGDLS, CDR2 YYNGEE. The CDR3 is 11 residues long. The CDR3 DNA reads as TGTGCCAAAGTGGGAGGTCAGCCCCAGCATTTT. This sequence encodes CAKVGGQPQHF.

This chain joins TRBV19 and TRBJ1-1; D is uncertain. The germline V gene has CDR1 LNHDA and CDR2 SQIVND (reference sequence). Trimming left V 4 bases short and J 0 bases short, with 6 bases between. The CDR3 is 13 residues long. The CDR3 DNA is TGTGCCAGTAGTAAGGGCTTGAACACTGAAGCTTTCTTT. Its translation: CASSKGLNTEAFF.

V usage is TRBV6-2 or TRBV6-3 and J usage is TRBJ1-1, with D perhaps TRBD1 (5 bases). The CDR3 runs to 16 residues. The V gene's germline CDR1 is MNHEY and CDR2 SVGEGT. Trimming took off 8 bases at V and 4 bases at J, with 23 bases between the two ends. This CDR3 reads CASRARLTRRGTEAFF. The CDR3 nucleotides are TGTGCCAGCCGAGCCCGACTTACCAGAAGGGGCACTGAAGCTTTCTTT.